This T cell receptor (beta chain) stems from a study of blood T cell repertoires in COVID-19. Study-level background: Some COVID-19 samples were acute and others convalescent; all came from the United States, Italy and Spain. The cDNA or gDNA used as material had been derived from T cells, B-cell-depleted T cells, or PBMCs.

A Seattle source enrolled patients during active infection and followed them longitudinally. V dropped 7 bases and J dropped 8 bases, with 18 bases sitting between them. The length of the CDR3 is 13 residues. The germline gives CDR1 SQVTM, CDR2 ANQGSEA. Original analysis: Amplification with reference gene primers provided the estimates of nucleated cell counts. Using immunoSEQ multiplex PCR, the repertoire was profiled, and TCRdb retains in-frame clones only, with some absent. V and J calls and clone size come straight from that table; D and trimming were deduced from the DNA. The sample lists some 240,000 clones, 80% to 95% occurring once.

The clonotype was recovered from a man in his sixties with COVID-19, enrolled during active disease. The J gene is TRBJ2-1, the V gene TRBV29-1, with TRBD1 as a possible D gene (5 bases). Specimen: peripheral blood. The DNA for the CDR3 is TGCAGCGCCCAGGGCCAGGGTGGCTATGAGCAGTTCTTC. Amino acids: CSAQGQGGYEQFF.